The 19 T cell receptor beta chains given below trace back to one sample, sequenced in a study of human T cells and chemical hapten exposure. TCRdb reprocessed the RACE reads with MiXCR, giving one entry per CDR3 protein. The sample lists tens of thousands of distinct CDR3 sequences; roughly 11% were seen once. Time point of the sample: patch test 2, 6 weeks after DPC sensitization. Documented treatment: therapeutic diphenylcyclopropenone sensitization with weekly scalp DPC. The sequencing used whole blood, collected in connection with sensitization to the hapten diphenylcyclopropenone (DPC). These receptors were taken from a man aged 35 to 55 with alopecia areata. Some clones in this sample may be carry-over from other donors' samples.

This clonotype was found many times. This sequence joins TRBV9 and TRBJ2-1, with unresolved D. From germline, CDR1 is SGDLS and CDR2 YYNGEE. The CDR3 is 15 amino acids. V was cut by 0 bases and J by 1 base, with 8 bases left in between. The CDR3 DNA is TGTGCCAGCAGCGTAGTGAGTGAATCCTACAATGAGCAGTTCTTC. Residues: CASSVVSESYNEQFF.

The sample holds many counts of this clonotype. This sequence joins TRBV20-1 and TRBJ2-1; D unclear. The CDR3 totals 15 residues. Germline lookup yields CDR1 DFQATT and CDR2 SNEGSKA (reference sequence). V was trimmed by 0 bases and J by 0 bases, leaving 9 bases between them. The CDR3 sequence: CSARDRADSYNEQFF. The CDR3 DNA sequence: TGCAGTGCTAGAGATCGGGCAGACTCCTACAATGAGCAGTTCTTC.

The chain links TRBV5-1 to TRBJ2-5, with TRBD1 identical over 7 bases. J lost 0 bases, V lost 4 bases, and 3 bases had no gene match. The CDR3 consists of 14 residues. CDR1 is SGHRS, CDR2 YFSETQ, per germline. The CDR3 DNA is TGCGCCAGCAGCGCAACAGGGGACCAAGAGACCCAGTACTTC. Its translation is CASSATGDQETQYF.

There are a few counts of this clonotype. This rearrangement joins TRBV6-2 or TRBV6-3 to TRBJ2-7; TRBD2 agrees at 14 bases. The CDR3 extends over 14 amino acids. Germline CDR1 and CDR2: MNHEY and SVGEGT. V shed 8 bases and J 6 bases; nucleotides not matched to a gene: 6. The CDR3 reads CASYPGTSGGEQYF. CDR3 in DNA: TGTGCCAGCTACCCCGGGACTAGCGGGGGCGAGCAGTACTTC.

This clonotype was seen a few times. V gene TRBV28 combines with J gene TRBJ1-2, with D unclear. The CDR3 loop spans 14 amino acids. V was trimmed by 4 bases and J by 2 bases, leaving 11 bases between them. CDR1 and CDR2 (germline): MDHEN, SYDVKM. The CDR3 DNA is TGTGCCAGCAGTTGGGATACGGAAAACTATGGCTACACCTTC. Translated: CASSWDTENYGYTF.

This clonotype was seen ten or more times. The genes are TRBV20-1 and TRBJ1-1; the D gene is possibly TRBD1 (6 bases). Germline V CDR1 and CDR2: DFQATT, SNEGSKA (reference sequence). The CDR3 spans 14 residues. Trimming took 6 bases from V and 5 from J, leaving 19 bases between them. CDR3 DNA sequence: TGCAGTGCAAGCCCGGGACAAGGGTTGACTGAAGCTTTCTTT. Protein: CSASPGQGLTEAFF.

This clonotype was counted only a few times. The chain combines TRBV28 with TRBJ2-4; possible D gene TRBD1, 5 bases. Germline CDR1 MDHEN, CDR2 SYDVKM. The CDR3 covers 16 residues. V was clipped by 2 bases and J by 3 bases, with 14 bases between them. The CDR3 reads CASSLLGEVVKNIQYF. CDR3 in DNA: TGTGCCAGCAGTTTACTAGGGGAAGTCGTCAAAAACATTCAGTACTTC.

The V call is TRBV12-3 or TRBV12-4, the J call TRBJ1-1, with a tentative D call TRBD1 (5 bases). The V end lost 3 bases, the J end lost 11 bases, and 13 bases lay between the germline ends. The CDR3 is 12 amino acids. The CDR3 loop is CASSFWGAAAFF. In DNA form, the CDR3 reads TGTGCCAGCAGTTTTTGGGGCGCTGCGGCTTTCTTT.

This chain connects TRBV20-1 to TRBJ2-5, with a weak D call TRBD1 (6 bases). Germline CDR1 and CDR2: DFQATT and SNEGSKA (reference sequence). The CDR3 covers 13 residues. Trimming pared 7 bases from V and 2 bases from J, leaving 14 bases between. The CDR3 bases are TGCAGTGGGGGGCTTTCCGGACAAGAGACCCAGTACTTC. Translating gives CSGGLSGQETQYF.

J is TRBJ2-2 and V is TRBV9, with 12 bases aligning to TRBD2. The V gene's germline CDR1 is SGDLS and CDR2 YYNGEE. The CDR3 has 17 residues. V lost 0 bases to trimming and J lost 5 bases; unmatched junction nucleotides: 5. The chain's CDR3 is CASSVGLAGVPTGELFF. The CDR3, as DNA: TGTGCCAGCAGCGTAGGACTAGCGGGAGTTCCGACCGGGGAGCTGTTTTTT.

This chain connects TRBV29-1 to TRBJ2-3, with no clear D. Germline V gene lookup returns CDR1 SQVTM and CDR2 ANQGSEA. This CDR3 is 13 amino acids long. Trimming shortened V by 5 bases and J by 0 bases, and 9 bases separated the two germline ends. CDR3 amino acids: CSVPGGSTDTQYF. The CDR3 DNA follows: TGCAGCGTTCCAGGCGGAAGCACAGATACGCAGTATTTT.

This clonotype was seen more than once but under ten times. The CDR3 here is CASSGLAPSTDTQYF. The CDR3 nucleotides read TGTGCCAGCAGTGGTTTGGCTCCTAGCACAGATACGCAGTATTTT. The rearrangement uses TRBV2 and TRBJ2-3; D not certain. V was pared by 4 bases and J by 0 bases, with 11 bases between. Germline lookup yields CDR1 SNHLY and CDR2 FYNNEI. The CDR3 loop spans 15 amino acids.

This sequence joins TRBV4-3 and TRBJ2-7; 7 bases are shared with TRBD2. The CDR3 length is 15 residues. The J segment lost 2 bases and the V segment lost 0 bases, leaving 4 bases of the junction unmatched. Germline CDR1 is LGHNA and CDR2 is YSLEER. The CDR3 DNA reads TGCGCCAGCAGCCAAGAACGCGGGAGAACCTACGAGCAGTACTTC. This gives the protein CASSQERGRTYEQYF.

This clonotype was picked up a small number of times. This chain connects TRBV19 to TRBJ2-6, with 9 bases fitting TRBD1. Unmatched junction bases numbered 12, after V lost 5 bases and J lost 1 base. Germline-derived CDR1 and CDR2 are LNHDA and SQIVND (reference sequence). The CDR3 has 19 amino acids. In DNA, the CDR3 is TGTGCCAGTAGTCTAAGGACAGGGGCCGTCCGGTCTGGGGCCAACGTCCTGACTTTC. It is translated as CASSLRTGAVRSGANVLTF.

This clonotype was detected a few times. V is TRBV7-9 and J is TRBJ1-5; D possibly corresponds to TRBD1 (5 bases). The ends were cut back, 3 bases at V and 7 bases at J, with 13 bases in the middle. CDR3 length equals 14 residues. In germline, CDR1 is SEHNR, CDR2 FQNEAQ (reference sequence). CDR3 sequence reads: CASSLGGGSQPQHF. CDR3 in DNA: TGTGCCAGCAGCTTGGGGGGGGGAAGCCAGCCCCAGCATTTT.

The rearrangement links TRBV7-3 to TRBJ2-1, with D tentatively TRBD2 (6 bases). Trimming pared 0 bases from V and 5 bases from J, leaving 8 bases between. CDR3 length: 14 amino acids. Germline CDR1 is SGHTA and CDR2 is FQGTGA. The CDR3 DNA reads as TGTGCCAGCAGCTTAACGGGAGGCCACAATGAGCAGTTCTTC. Amino acid sequence: CASSLTGGHNEQFF.

The chain uses TRBV6-5 and TRBJ2-3, with 9 bases aligning to TRBD2. Trimming at V came to 11 bases and at J to 0 bases, leaving 9 bases not matched to a gene. Looked up from germline, CDR1 is MNHEY and CDR2 is SVGAGI. The CDR3 runs to 15 residues. CDR3 DNA sequence: TGTGCCGTATCCTTAGCGGGAGAAAGCACAGATACGCAGTATTTT. Translation gives CAVSLAGESTDTQYF.

This clonotype was seen many times. The V and J genes are TRBV6-5 and TRBJ2-3; D remains unclear. The V gene's germline CDR1 is MNHEY and CDR2 SVGAGI. V was pared by 4 bases and J by 5 bases, with 10 bases between. The CDR3 extends over 13 amino acids. CDR3 region: CASSFRALDTQYF. DNA for the CDR3: TGTGCCAGCAGTTTCCGGGCCCTAGATACGCAGTATTTT.

V gene TRBV7-8 combines with J gene TRBJ2-7; 9 bases are shared with TRBD1. Per the germline V gene, CDR1 is SGHVS and CDR2 is FQNEAQ. The CDR3 covers 15 residues. V lost 3 bases to trimming and J lost 5 bases; unmatched junction nucleotides: 8. DNA for the CDR3: TGTGCCAGCAGCTTTGGGGGGACAGGGAGAAACGAGCAGTACTTC. Protein: CASSFGGTGRNEQYF. Complete variable domain (other parts from reference TRBV7-8 and TRBJ2-7): GAGVSQSPRYKVAKRGQDVALRCDPISGHVSLFWYQQALGQGPEFLTYFQNEAQLDKSGLPSDRFFAERPEGSVSTLKIQRTQQEDSAVYLCASSFGGTGRNEQYFGPGTRLTVT.